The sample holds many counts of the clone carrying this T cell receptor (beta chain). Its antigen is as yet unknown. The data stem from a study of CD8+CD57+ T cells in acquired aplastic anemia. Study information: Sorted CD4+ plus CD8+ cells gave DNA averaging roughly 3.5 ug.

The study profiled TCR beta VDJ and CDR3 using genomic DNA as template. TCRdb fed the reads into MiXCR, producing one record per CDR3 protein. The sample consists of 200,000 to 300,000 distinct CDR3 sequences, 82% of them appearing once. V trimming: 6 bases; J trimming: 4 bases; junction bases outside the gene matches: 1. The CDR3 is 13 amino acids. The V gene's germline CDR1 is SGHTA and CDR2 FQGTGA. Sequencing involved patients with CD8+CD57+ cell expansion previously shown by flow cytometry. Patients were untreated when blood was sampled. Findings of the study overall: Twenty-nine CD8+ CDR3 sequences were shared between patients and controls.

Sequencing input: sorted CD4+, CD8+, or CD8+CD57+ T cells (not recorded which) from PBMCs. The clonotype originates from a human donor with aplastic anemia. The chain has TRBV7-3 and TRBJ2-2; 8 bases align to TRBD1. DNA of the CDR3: TGTGCCAGCAGACAGGGGGTCACCGGGGAGCTGTTTTTT. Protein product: CASRQGVTGELFF. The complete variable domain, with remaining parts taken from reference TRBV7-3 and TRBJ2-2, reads GAGVSQTPSNKVTEKGKYVELRCDPISGHTALYWYRQSLGQGPEFLIYFQGTGAADDSGLPNDRFFAVRPEGSVSTLKIQRTERGDSAVYLCASRQGVTGELFFGEGSRLTVL.